The present TCR beta chain was sequenced within a study of Graves' ophthalmopathy and Graves' hyperthyroidism. Other autoimmune diseases, uncontrolled infections, pregnancy or lactation ruled patients out of participation. The sample holds a few counts of this clonotype. The CDR3 consists of 18 residues. V trimming: 7 bases; J trimming: 6 bases; junction bases outside the gene matches: 20. In germline, CDR1 is MGHDK, CDR2 SYGVNS. Amplified TCR beta CDR3 regions were obtained using RNA transcripts as template. HTBI-primed first-round RT-PCR preceded second-round multiplex PCR. In TCRdb, the multiplex PCR reads were re-called with MiXCR into one record per CDR3 protein. The sample has approximately 1.2 million distinct CDR3 sequences; about 35% are singletons.

The sequence came from an adult man with Graves' hyperthyroidism. The chain carries TRBV25-1 and TRBJ1-5, with 8 bases fitting TRBD1. The specimen was peripheral blood or thyroid tissue (not recorded which). For the CDR3, the DNA is TGTGCCAGCATGGGGGCCACCGGGACAGGTCCGATGGTTCAGCCCCAGCATTTT. This gives the protein CASMGATGTGPMVQPQHF.